This T cell receptor beta chain is drawn from a study of beta chain features in type 1 diabetes. About this clone: Its antigen is as yet unknown.

This CDR3 is built from 13 residues. Germline-derived CDR1 and CDR2 are ENHRY and SYGVKD. V lost 7 bases and J 1 base, leaving 10 bases between the germline ends. Of the isolated RNA, all was reverse transcribed, and so the sequenced material was expressed TCRB transcripts. The repertoire was sequenced with immunoSEQ multiplex PCR; TCRdb's copy has only in-frame clones and lacks some. The repertoire holds 640,000 or so clones, more than 13% seen once, with approximately 0.043% in the top ten. Findings and limits, study-wide: Shortening that was moderate but significant affected the TCRB CDR3s of Type 1 diabetes patients in all four CD4+ subsets.

Sequenced sample: naive CD4+ T cells from blood. The TCR was taken from a man aged 18 to 35 with type 1 diabetes. The chain joins TRBV10-3 to TRBJ2-5, with D unclear. DNA for the CDR3: TGTGCCATCACACAGTTCCCCCAAGAGACCCAGTACTTC. Translation: CAITQFPQETQYF.